The 17 T cell receptor beta chains given below trace back to one sample, sequenced in a study of blood T cell repertoires in COVID-19. Using immunoSEQ multiplex PCR, the repertoire was profiled, and TCRdb retains in-frame clones only, with some absent. The data contain roughly 300,000 clones, about 90% of them seen just once; the ten biggest clones take up under 1.3%. The source material was PBMCs or T cells enriched from blood (not recorded which). The receptors come from a woman aged 25-40 years who had recovered from COVID-19.

V usage is TRBV6-1 and J usage is TRBJ2-5; a possible D gene is TRBD2 (6 bases). Looked up from germline, CDR1 is MNHNS and CDR2 is SASEGT. The CDR3 is 12 residues long. V shed 0 bases and J shed 8 bases, with 7 bases lying between them. The CDR3 nucleotides are TGTGCCAGCAGTGAAGCGGAGGGTACCCAGTACTTC. The encoded protein is CASSEAEGTQYF.

This clone has a single count. The V gene is TRBV27, the J gene TRBJ1-1; no reliable D call. This CDR3 region has 11 residues. In germline, CDR1 is MNHEY, CDR2 SMNVEV (reference sequence). The V end lost 5 bases, the J end lost 5 bases, and 6 bases lay between the germline ends. CDR3 sequence (DNA): TGTGCCAGCAGTCGGTGGACTGAAGCTTTCTTT. This translates into CASSRWTEAFF.

The chain employs TRBV6-6 and TRBJ2-7, with D possibly TRBD1 on 7 matching bases. The CDR3 loop spans 14 amino acids. Germline values: CDR1 MNHNY, CDR2 SVGAGI (reference sequence). The V gene lost 0 bases and the J gene lost 6 bases, with 12 bases spanning the gap. The CDR3 protein is CASSYSGTAGEQYF. CDR3 bases: TGTGCCAGCAGTTACTCGGGGACAGCGGGCGAGCAGTACTTC.

This sequence joins TRBV19 and TRBJ2-7; D is possibly TRBD1 (5 bases). CDR1 LNHDA and CDR2 SQIVND come from the germline V gene (reference sequence). V was pared by 5 bases and J by 6 bases, with 20 bases between. This CDR3 has 15 amino acids. CDR3 loop: CASSSDRTNPLEQYF. The CDR3 DNA follows: TGTGCCAGTAGTTCCGACAGAACCAATCCCCTCGAGCAGTACTTC.

The chain links TRBV2 to TRBJ1-5, with unresolved D. The CDR3 totals 13 residues. Germline V gene sequence: CDR1 SNHLY, CDR2 FYNNEI. The V gene lost 6 bases and the J gene lost 0 bases, with 6 bases spanning the gap. The CDR3 loop is CASSDNSNQPQHF. The CDR3 DNA follows: TGTGCCAGCAGCGACAATAGCAATCAGCCCCAGCATTTT. Looking up the rest from reference TRBV2 and TRBJ1-5 gives the full variable domain: EPEVTQTPSHQVTQMGQEVILRCVPISNHLYFYWYRQILGQKVEFLVSFYNNEISEKSEIFDDQFSVERPDGSNFTLKIRSTKLEDSAMYFCASSDNSNQPQHFGDGTRLSIL.

As to this clone: Other DNA sequences within the sample encode an identical CDR3. The chain joins TRBV7-8 to TRBJ1-5; weak D call: TRBD1 (5 bases). CDR1 and CDR2 from the germline V gene are SGHVS and FQNEAQ. The CDR3 is 14 amino acids. V lost 1 base and J 2 bases, leaving 6 bases between the germline ends. The CDR3 reads CASSLGGGNQPQHF. The CDR3 region has the DNA TGTGCCAGCAGCTTAGGGGGCGGCAATCAGCCCCAGCATTTT.

The chain carries TRBV27 and TRBJ1-5; D is undetermined. This CDR3 contains 14 residues. The V end lost 2 bases, the J end lost 5 bases, and 10 bases lay between the germline ends. Germline lookup yields CDR1 MNHEY and CDR2 SMNVEV (reference sequence). The CDR3: CASSLTASDQPQHF. CDR3 DNA: TGTGCCAGCAGTTTAACAGCTTCAGATCAGCCCCAGCATTTT.

V is TRBV5-4 and J is TRBJ1-1; no definite D call. This CDR3 comprises 11 residues. Germline-derived CDR1 and CDR2 are SGHNT and YYREEE (reference sequence). Trimming pared 4 bases from V and 7 bases from J, leaving 8 bases between. CDR3 DNA sequence: TGTGCCAGCAGCAACCCAGTTGAAGCTTTCTTT. Amino acids: CASSNPVEAFF.

The rearrangement joins TRBV19 to TRBJ1-5; D remains ambiguous. Per germline, CDR1 LNHDA and CDR2 SQIVND (reference sequence). V was cut by 0 bases and J by 5 bases, with 8 bases left in between. The CDR3 is 14 residues long. The CDR3 DNA is TGTGCCAGTAGTATAGATGGCAGGTATCAGCCCCAGCATTTT. It encodes CASSIDGRYQPQHF.

The rearrangement links TRBV6-2 or TRBV6-3 to TRBJ2-2, with TRBD2 matching over 13 bases. J lost 4 bases, V lost 6 bases, and 5 bases had no gene match. The CDR3 runs 16 residues. CDR1 MNHEY and CDR2 SVGEGT come from the germline V gene. The CDR3 sequence is CASSMTSGGTTGELFF. CDR3 nucleotide sequence: TGTGCCAGCAGCATGACTAGCGGGGGGACCACCGGGGAGCTGTTTTTT.

This chain links TRBV7-9 with TRBJ1-2; the match to TRBD1 covers 9 bases. V dropped 5 bases and J dropped 8; count of bases not matched to a gene: 6. Germline assignment: CDR1 SEHNR and CDR2 FQNEAQ (reference sequence). The CDR3 extends over 13 amino acids. The CDR3 is CASSRDRAVGYTF. The CDR3 nucleotides read TGTGCCAGCAGCCGGGACAGGGCAGTCGGCTACACCTTC.

This clone was observed a single time. The J gene is TRBJ2-2, the V gene TRBV14; perhaps TRBD2 as D (6 bases). CDR1 is SGHDN and CDR2 is FVKESK in the germline V gene. The V and J ends lost 1 base and 2 bases respectively, with 11 bases between them. The length of the CDR3 is 16 residues. CDR3 sequence reads: CASSQGRGYNTGELFF. CDR3 sequence (DNA): TGTGCCAGCAGCCAAGGACGGGGGTATAACACCGGGGAGCTGTTTTTT. The variable domain in full, with the rest retrieved from reference TRBV14 and TRBJ2-2, is EAGVTQFPSHSVIEKGQTVTLRCDPISGHDNLYWYRRVMGKEIKFLLHFVKESKQDESGMPNNRFLAERTGGTYSTLKVQPAELEDSGVYFCASSQGRGYNTGELFFGEGSRLTVL.

V and J are TRBV5-1 and TRBJ1-2; 8 positions match TRBD1. The V and J ends lost 4 bases and 4 bases, in that order; junction bases with no gene match: 9. This CDR3 region has 15 residues. Germline V gene data show CDR1 as SGHRS and CDR2 as YFSETQ. In DNA, the CDR3 is TGCGCCAGCAGCACCGGACAGGGCTTAAGCTATGGCTACACCTTC. Amino acids: CASSTGQGLSYGYTF.

V is TRBV5-6 and J is TRBJ2-7; 7 nucleotides line up with TRBD2. Trimming removed 4 bases from V and 6 bases from J; junction bases left unmatched: 16. From germline, CDR1 is SGHDT and CDR2 YYEEEE. This CDR3 is 16 amino acids long. As DNA, the CDR3 is TGTGCCAGCAGCCTGCTTCTGCCGGCTAGCGGCGGCGAGCAGTACTTC. Its protein product is CASSLLLPASGGEQYF.

In its sample, this clone was seen once. The V call is TRBV9, the J call TRBJ2-5; 11 nucleotides align to TRBD1. The CDR3 covers 15 residues. CDR1 is SGDLS and CDR2 is YYNGEE in the germline V gene. V shed 3 bases and J 4 bases; nucleotides not matched to a gene: 5. CDR3 nucleotides: TGTGCCAGCAGCGCCGGGACAGGGGGACTAGAGACCCAGTACTTC. Protein: CASSAGTGGLETQYF. Full variable domain (rest looked up from reference TRBV9 and TRBJ2-5): DSGVTQTPKHLITATGQRVTLRCSPRSGDLSVYWYQQSLDQGLQFLIQYYNGEERAKGNILERFSAQQFPDLHSELNLSSLELGDSALYFCASSAGTGGLETQYFGPGTRLLVL.

The V and J genes are TRBV3-1 (or the pseudogene TRBV3-2) and TRBJ1-1; 9 bases match TRBD1. The CDR3 sequence is 13 residues long. The V gene end was trimmed by 3 bases and the J gene end by 4 bases; junction bases not matched to a gene: 0. Germline V lookup: CDR1 LGHDT, CDR2 YNNKEL (reference sequence). For the CDR3, the DNA is TGTGCCAGCAGCCAGGACAGGGGCACTGAAGCTTTCTTT. It yields the protein CASSQDRGTEAFF.

V gene TRBV29-1 combines with J gene TRBJ1-1, with 11 bases identical to TRBD1. CDR1 SQVTM and CDR2 ANQGSEA come from the germline V gene. The V and J ends lost 4 bases and 5 bases, in that order; junction bases with no gene match: 6. The CDR3 extends over 14 amino acids. The CDR3 region has the DNA TGCAGCGTTGCGCCGGGACAGGGGGGGACTGAAGCTTTCTTT. Translation: CSVAPGQGGTEAFF.